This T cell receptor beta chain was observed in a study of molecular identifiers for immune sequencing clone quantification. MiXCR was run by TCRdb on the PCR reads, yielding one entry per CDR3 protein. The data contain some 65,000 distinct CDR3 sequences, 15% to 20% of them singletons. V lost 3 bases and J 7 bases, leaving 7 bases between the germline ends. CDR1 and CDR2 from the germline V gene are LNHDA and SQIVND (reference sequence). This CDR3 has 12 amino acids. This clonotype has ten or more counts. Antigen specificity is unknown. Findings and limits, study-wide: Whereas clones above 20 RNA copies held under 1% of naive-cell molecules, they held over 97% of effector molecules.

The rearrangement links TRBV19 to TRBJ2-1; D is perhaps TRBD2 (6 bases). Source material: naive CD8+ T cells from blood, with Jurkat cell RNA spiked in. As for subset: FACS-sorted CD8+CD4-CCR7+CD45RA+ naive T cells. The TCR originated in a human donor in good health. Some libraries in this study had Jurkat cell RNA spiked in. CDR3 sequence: CASSIGGNEQFF. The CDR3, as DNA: TGTGCCAGTAGTATTGGGGGGAATGAGCAGTTCTTC.